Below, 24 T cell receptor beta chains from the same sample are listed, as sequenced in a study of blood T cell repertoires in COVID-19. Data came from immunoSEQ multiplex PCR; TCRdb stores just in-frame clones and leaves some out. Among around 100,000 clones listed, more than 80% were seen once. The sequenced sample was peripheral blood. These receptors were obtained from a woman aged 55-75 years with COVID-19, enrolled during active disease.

As DNA, the CDR3 is TGTGCCAGCAGCTTCCCGCAGGGTCGGCAGTACTTC. It encodes CASSFPQGRQYF. The chain is built from TRBV7-2 and TRBJ2-7, with D possibly matching TRBD1 (5 bases). V lost 3 bases, J lost 9 bases, and 12 bases lay in between. The CDR3 has 12 residues. In germline, CDR1 is SGHTA, CDR2 FQGNSA.

The CDR3 sequence is CASSLVSPGPDNTGELFF. For the CDR3, the DNA is TGCGCCAGCAGCTTGGTATCACCTGGGCCAGATAACACCGGGGAGCTGTTTTTT. This chain links TRBV5-1 with TRBJ2-2; D not resolved. V lost 0 bases, J lost 2 bases, and 17 bases lay in between. Germline loops: CDR1 SGHRS, CDR2 YFSETQ. CDR3 length: 18 amino acids.

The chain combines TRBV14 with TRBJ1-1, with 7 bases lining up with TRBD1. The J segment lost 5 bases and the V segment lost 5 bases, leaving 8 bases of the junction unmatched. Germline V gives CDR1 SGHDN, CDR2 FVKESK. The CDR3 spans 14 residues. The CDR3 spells CASSTEGARTEAFF. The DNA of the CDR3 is TGTGCCAGCAGCACCGAGGGGGCGCGGACTGAAGCTTTCTTT. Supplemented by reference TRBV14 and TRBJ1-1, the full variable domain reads EAGVTQFPSHSVIEKGQTVTLRCDPISGHDNLYWYRRVMGKEIKFLLHFVKESKQDESGMPNNRFLAERTGGTYSTLKVQPAELEDSGVYFCASSTEGARTEAFFGQGTRLTVV.

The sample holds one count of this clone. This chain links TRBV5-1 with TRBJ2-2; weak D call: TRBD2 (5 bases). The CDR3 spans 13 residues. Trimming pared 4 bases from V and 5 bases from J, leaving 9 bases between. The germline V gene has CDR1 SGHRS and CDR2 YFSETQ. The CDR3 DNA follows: TGCGCCAGCAGCCTCGGACTTACCGGGGAGCTGTTTTTT. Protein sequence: CASSLGLTGELFF.

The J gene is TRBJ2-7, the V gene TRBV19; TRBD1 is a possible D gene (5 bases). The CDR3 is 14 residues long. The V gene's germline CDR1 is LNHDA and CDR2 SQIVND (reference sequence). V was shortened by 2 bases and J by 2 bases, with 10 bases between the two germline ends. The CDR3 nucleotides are TGTGCCAGTAGTATATCTCCAGGGACCTACGAGCAGTACTTC. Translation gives CASSISPGTYEQYF.

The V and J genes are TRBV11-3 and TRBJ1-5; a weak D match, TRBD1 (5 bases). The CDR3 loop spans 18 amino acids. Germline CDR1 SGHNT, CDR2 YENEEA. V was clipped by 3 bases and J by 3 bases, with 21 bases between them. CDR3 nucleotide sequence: TGTGCCAGCAGCTTGGGCGGGGCTAGAGAGGGTGACAATCAGCCCCAGCATTTT. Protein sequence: CASSLGGAREGDNQPQHF.

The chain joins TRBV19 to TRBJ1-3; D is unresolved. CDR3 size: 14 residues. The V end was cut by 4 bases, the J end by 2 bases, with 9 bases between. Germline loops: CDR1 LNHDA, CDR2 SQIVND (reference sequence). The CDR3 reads CASSNPVAGNTIYF. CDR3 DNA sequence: TGTGCCAGTAGTAACCCGGTTGCTGGAAACACCATATATTTT.

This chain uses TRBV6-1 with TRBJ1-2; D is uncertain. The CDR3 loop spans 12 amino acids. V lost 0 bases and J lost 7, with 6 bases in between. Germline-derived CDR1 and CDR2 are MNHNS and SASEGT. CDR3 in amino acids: CASSEAGVGYTF. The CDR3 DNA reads TGTGCCAGCAGTGAAGCTGGAGTTGGCTACACCTTC.

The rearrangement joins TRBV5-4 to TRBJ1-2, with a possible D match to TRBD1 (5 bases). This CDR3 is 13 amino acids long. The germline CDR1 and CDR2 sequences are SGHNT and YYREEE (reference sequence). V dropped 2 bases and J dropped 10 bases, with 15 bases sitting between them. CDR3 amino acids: CASSFSREGAYTF. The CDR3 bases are TGTGCCAGCAGCTTCAGCAGGGAGGGCGCCTACACCTTC.

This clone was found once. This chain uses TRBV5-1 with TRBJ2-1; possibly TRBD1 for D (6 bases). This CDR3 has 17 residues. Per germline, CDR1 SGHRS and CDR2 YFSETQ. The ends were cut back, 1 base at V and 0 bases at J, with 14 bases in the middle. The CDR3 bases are TGCGCCAGCAGCTTGCGCACCGGGACAAGCTCCTACAATGAGCAGTTCTTC. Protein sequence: CASSLRTGTSSYNEQFF. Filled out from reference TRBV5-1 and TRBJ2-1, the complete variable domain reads KAGVTQTPRYLIKTRGQQVTLSCSPISGHRSVSWYQQTPGQGLQFLFEYFSETQRNKGNFPGRFSGRQFSNSRSEMNVSTLELGDSALYLCASSLRTGTSSYNEQFFGPGTRLTVL.

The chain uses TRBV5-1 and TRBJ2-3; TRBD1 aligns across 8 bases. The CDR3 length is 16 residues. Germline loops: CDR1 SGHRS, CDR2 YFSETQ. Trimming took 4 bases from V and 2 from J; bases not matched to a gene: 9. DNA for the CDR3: TGCGCCAGCAGCCCTCGACAGGGGAACCCCACAGATACGCAGTATTTT. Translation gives CASSPRQGNPTDTQYF.

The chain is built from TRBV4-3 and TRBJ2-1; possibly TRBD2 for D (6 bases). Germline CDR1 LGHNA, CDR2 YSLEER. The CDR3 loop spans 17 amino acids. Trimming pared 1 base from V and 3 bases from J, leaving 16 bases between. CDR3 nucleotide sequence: TGCGCCAGCAGCCAAGCATTGGGGGGTGAAAGCTACAATGAGCAGTTCTTC. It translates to CASSQALGGESYNEQFF.

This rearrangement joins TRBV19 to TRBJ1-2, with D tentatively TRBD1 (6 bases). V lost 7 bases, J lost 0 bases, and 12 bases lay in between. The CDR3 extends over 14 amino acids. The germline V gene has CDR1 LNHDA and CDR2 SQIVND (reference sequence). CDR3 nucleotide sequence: TGTGCCAGTACCTCAAGGACAGCTAACTATGGCTACACCTTC. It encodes CASTSRTANYGYTF.

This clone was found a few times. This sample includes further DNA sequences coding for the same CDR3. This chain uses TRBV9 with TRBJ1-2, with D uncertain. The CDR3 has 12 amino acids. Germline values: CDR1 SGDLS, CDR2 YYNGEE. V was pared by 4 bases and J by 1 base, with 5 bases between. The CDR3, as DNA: TGTGCCAGCAGCCCGAGTAACTATGGCTACACCTTC. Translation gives CASSPSNYGYTF.

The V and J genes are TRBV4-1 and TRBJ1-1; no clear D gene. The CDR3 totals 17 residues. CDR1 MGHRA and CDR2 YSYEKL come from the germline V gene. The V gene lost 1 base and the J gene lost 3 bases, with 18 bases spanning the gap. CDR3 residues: CASSQVYSPASDTEAFF. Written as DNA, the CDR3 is TGCGCCAGCAGCCAAGTCTACTCACCCGCTTCGGACACTGAAGCTTTCTTT.

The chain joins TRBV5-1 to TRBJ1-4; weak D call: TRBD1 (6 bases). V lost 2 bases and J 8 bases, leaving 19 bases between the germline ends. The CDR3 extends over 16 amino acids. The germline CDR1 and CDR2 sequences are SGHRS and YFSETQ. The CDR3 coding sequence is TGCGCCAGCAGCTTTTCGGCGGGGGCGCGGGACGAAAAACTGTTTTTT. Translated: CASSFSAGARDEKLFF.

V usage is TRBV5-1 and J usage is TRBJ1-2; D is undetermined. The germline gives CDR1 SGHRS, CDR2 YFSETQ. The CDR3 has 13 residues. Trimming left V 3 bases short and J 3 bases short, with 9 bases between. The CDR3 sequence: CASSSGMYYGYTF. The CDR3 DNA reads TGCGCCAGCAGCTCGGGGATGTACTATGGCTACACCTTC. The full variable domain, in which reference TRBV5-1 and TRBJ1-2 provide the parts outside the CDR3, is KAGVTQTPRYLIKTRGQQVTLSCSPISGHRSVSWYQQTPGQGLQFLFEYFSETQRNKGNFPGRFSGRQFSNSRSEMNVSTLELGDSALYLCASSSGMYYGYTFGSGTRLTVV.

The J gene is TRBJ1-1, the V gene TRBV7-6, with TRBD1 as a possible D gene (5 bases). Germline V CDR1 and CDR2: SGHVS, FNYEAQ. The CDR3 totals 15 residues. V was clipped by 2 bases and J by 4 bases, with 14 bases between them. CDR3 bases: TGTGCCAGCAGCTTAACGCAGGGCCTCGGCACTGAAGCTTTCTTT. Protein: CASSLTQGLGTEAFF.

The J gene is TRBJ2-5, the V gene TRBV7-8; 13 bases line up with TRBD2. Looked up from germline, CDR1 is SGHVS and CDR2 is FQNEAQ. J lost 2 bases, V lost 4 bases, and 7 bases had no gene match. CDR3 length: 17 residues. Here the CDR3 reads CASSSGLAGVLQETQYF. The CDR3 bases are TGTGCCAGCAGCTCTGGACTAGCGGGGGTACTTCAAGAGACCCAGTACTTC.

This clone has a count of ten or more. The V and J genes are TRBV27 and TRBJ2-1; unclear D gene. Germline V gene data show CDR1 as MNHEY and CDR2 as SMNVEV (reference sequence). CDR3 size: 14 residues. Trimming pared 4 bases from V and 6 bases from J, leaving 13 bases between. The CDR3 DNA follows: TGTGCCAGCAGTTCCCGTCCCCAGGCCAATGAGCAGTTCTTC. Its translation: CASSSRPQANEQFF.

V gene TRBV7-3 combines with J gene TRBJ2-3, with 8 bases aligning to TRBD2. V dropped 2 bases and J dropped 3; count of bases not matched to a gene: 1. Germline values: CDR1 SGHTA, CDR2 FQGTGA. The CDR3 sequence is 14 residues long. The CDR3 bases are TGTGCCAGCAGCTTAGCGGGGGGAACAGATACGCAGTATTTT. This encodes CASSLAGGTDTQYF.

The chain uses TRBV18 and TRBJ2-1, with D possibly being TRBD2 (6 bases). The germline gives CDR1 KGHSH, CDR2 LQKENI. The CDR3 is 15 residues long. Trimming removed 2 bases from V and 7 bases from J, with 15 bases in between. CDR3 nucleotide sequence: TGTGCCAGCTCACCAGGGGACGGGACTGAGAATGAGCAGTTCTTC. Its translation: CASSPGDGTENEQFF.

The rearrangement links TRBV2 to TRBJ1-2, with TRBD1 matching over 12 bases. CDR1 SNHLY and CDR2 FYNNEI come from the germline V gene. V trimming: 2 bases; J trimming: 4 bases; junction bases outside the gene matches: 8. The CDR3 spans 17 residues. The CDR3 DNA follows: TGTGCCAGCAGTGAATGGGGGACAGGGGGCACACTCTATGGCTACACCTTC. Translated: CASSEWGTGGTLYGYTF.

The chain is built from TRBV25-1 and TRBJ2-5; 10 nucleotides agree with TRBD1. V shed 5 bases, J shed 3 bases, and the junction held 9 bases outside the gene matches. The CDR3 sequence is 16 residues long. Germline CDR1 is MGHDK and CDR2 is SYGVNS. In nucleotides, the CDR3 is TGTGCCAGCAGTAAATTCCCCGGGACAGGGGAAGAGACCCAGTACTTC. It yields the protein CASSKFPGTGEETQYF.